Each of the 3 T cell receptor beta chains below was sequenced from the same sample in a study of PD-1 blockade in classical Hodgkin lymphoma. After autologous stem cell transplantation all patients relapsed, and prior brentuximab vedotin exposure differed between cohorts. Libraries were prepared by immunoSEQ multiplex PCR; TCRdb keeps only in-frame clonotypes and omits some of them. The repertoire consists of approximately 150,000 clones, with 78% occurring once and the leading ten covering about 9.3%. Here the sequenced sample was peripheral blood mononuclear cells (PBMCs), taken before the second cycle of nivolumab. These TCRs come from a human donor with classical Hodgkin lymphoma.

V usage is TRBV6-5 and J usage is TRBJ2-7; tentative D call: TRBD2 (5 bases). The CDR3 has 14 residues. V dropped 5 bases and J dropped 3 bases, with 14 bases sitting between them. Per germline, CDR1 MNHEY and CDR2 SVGAGI. CDR3 bases: TGTGCCAGCAGTCTTACTAGTATACTCTACGAGCAGTACTTC. This translates into CASSLTSILYEQYF.

V gene TRBV20-1 combines with J gene TRBJ2-5; D uncertain. Germline-derived CDR1 and CDR2 are DFQATT and SNEGSKA (reference sequence). Trimming shortened V by 6 bases and J by 4 bases, and 9 bases separated the two germline ends. The CDR3 has 11 amino acids. CDR3 nucleotides: TGCAGTGCGATAAGCCGAGAGACCCAGTACTTC. This encodes CSAISRETQYF.

The V gene is TRBV2, the J gene TRBJ1-4, with 9 bases that match TRBD1. The V segment lost 7 bases and the J segment 8 bases; nucleotides outside the gene matches: 5. CDR3 length: 13 amino acids. CDR1 is SNHLY and CDR2 is FYNNEI in the germline V gene. CDR3 coding DNA: TGTGCCAGCAAGGGACAGGGTGCCGAAAAACTGTTTTTT. Its protein is CASKGQGAEKLFF.